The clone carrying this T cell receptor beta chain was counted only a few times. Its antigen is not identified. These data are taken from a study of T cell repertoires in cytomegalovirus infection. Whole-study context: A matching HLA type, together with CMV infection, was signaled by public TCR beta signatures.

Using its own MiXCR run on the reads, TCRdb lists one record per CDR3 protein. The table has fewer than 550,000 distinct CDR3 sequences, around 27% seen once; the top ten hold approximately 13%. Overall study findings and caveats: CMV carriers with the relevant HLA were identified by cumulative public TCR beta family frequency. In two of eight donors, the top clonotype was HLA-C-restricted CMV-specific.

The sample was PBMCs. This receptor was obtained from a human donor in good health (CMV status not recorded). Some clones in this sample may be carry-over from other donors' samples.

The CDR3 loop is CASSSTSRGYNEQFF. The CDR3 DNA sequence: TGTGCCAGCAGCTCCACTTCGCGGGGTTACAATGAGCAGTTCTTC. The chain has TRBV7-2 and TRBJ2-1; D may be TRBD2 (6 bases). The V gene's germline CDR1 is SGHTA and CDR2 FQGNSA. The CDR3 sequence is 15 residues long. Trimming pared 4 bases from V and 4 bases from J, leaving 14 bases between.